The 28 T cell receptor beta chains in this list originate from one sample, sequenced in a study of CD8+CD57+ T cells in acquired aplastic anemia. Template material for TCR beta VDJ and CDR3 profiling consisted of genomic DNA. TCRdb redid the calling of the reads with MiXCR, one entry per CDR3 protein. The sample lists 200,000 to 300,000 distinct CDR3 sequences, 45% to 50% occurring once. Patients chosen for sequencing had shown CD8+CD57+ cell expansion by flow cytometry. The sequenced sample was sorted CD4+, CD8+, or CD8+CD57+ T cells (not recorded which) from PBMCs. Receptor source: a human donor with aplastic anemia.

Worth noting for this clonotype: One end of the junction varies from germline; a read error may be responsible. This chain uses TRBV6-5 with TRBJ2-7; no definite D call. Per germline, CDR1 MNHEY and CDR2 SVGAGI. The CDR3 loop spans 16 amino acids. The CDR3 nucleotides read TGTGCCAGCAGTCACTCGACCCAGAGGAGCTCCTACGAGCAGTACTTC. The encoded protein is CASSHSTQRSSYEQYF.

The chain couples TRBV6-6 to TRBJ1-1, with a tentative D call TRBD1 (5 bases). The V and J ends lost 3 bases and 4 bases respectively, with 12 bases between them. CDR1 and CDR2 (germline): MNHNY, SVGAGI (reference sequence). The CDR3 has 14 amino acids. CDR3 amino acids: CASSYPGGSTEAFF. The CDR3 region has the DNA TGTGCCAGCAGTTATCCGGGGGGAAGCACTGAAGCTTTCTTT.

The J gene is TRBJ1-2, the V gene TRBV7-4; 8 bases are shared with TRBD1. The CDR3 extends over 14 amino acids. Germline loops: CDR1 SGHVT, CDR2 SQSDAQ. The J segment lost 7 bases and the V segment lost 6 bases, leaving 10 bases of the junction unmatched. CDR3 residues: CASRTGAPQSGYTF. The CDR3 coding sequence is TGTGCCAGCAGGACAGGGGCCCCGCAGAGTGGCTACACCTTC.

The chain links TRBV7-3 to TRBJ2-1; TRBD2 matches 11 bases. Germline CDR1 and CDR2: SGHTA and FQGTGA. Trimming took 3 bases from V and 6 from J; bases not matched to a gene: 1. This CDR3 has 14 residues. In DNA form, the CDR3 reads TGTGCCAGCAGCTTTAGCGGGAGGGGCAATGAGCAGTTCTTC. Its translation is CASSFSGRGNEQFF.

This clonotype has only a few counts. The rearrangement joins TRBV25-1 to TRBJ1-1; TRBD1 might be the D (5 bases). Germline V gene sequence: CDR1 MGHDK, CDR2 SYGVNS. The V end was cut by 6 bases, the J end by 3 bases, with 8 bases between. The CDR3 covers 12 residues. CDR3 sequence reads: CASRRGYTEAFF. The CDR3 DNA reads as TGTGCCAGCAGACGGGGGTACACTGAAGCTTTCTTT.

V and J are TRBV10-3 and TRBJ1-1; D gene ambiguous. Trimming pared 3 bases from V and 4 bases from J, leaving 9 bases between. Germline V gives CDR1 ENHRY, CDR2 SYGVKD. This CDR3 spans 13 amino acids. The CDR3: CAISDRSLTEAFF. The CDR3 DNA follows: TGTGCCATCAGTGATAGGTCCCTCACTGAAGCTTTCTTT.

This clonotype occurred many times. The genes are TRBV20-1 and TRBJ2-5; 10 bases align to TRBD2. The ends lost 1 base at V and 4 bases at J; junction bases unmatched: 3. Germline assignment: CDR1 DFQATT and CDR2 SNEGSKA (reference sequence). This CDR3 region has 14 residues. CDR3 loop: CSARASGGLETQYF. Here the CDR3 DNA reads TGCAGTGCTAGAGCTAGCGGGGGATTAGAGACCCAGTACTTC.

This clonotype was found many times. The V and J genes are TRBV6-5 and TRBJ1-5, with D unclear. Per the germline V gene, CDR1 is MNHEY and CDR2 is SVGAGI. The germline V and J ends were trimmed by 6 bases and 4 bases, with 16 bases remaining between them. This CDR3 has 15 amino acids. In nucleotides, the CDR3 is TGTGCCAGCAGAAACGGGTTGGCCCCGAATCAGCCCCAGCATTTT. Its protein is CASRNGLAPNQPQHF.

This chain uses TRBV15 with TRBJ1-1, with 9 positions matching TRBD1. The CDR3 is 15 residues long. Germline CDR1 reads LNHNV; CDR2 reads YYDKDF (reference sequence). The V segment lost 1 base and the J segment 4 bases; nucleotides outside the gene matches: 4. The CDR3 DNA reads TGTGCCACCAGCAGAGGGACAGGGGTTCCCACTGAAGCTTTCTTT. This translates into CATSRGTGVPTEAFF.

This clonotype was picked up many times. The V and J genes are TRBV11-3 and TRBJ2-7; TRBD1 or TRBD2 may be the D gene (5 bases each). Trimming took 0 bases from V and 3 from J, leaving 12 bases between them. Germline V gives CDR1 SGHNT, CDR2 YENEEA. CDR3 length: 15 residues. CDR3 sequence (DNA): TGTGCCAGCAGCTTAGAAGGGGACGGCTACTACGAGCAGTACTTC. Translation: CASSLEGDGYYEQYF.

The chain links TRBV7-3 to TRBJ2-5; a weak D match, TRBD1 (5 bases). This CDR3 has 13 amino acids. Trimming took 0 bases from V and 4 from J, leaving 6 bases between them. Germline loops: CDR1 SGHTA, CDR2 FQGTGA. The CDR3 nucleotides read TGTGCCAGCAGCTTAACCAGGGCAGAGACCCAGTACTTC. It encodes CASSLTRAETQYF.

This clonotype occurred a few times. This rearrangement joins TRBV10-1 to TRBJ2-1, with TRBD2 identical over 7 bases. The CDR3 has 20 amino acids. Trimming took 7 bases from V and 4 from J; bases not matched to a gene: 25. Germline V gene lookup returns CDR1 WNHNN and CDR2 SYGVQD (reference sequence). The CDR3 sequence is CASTTPGPGTELASYNEQFF. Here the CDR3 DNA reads TGCGCCAGCACCACCCCCGGCCCCGGTACAGAACTAGCGTCATACAATGAGCAGTTCTTC.

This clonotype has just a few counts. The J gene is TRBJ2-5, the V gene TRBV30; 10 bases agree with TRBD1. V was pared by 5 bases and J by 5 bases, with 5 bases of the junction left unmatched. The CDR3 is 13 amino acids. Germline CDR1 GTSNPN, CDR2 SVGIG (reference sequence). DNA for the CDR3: TGTGCCTGGGGGACAGGGGATTTGGAGACCCAGTACTTC. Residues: CAWGTGDLETQYF.

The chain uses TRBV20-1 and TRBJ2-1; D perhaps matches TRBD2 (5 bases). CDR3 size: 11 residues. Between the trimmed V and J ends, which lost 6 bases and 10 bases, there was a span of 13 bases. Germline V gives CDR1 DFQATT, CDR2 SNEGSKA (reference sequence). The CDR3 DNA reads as TGCAGTGCCGCTGCGGGTAACGAGCAGTTCTTC. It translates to CSAAAGNEQFF.

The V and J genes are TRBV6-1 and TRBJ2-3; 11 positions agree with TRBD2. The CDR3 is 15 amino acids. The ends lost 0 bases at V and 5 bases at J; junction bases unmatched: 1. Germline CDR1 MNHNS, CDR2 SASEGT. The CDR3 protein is CASSEALAGGDTQYF. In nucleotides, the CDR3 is TGTGCCAGCAGTGAAGCGCTAGCGGGAGGAGATACGCAGTATTTT.

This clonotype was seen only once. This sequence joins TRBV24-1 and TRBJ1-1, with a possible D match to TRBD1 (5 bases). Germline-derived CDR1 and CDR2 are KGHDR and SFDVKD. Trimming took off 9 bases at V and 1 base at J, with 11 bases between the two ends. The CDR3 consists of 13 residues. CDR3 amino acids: CATQGLTNTEAFF. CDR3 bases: TGTGCCACCCAGGGACTCACGAACACTGAAGCTTTCTTT.

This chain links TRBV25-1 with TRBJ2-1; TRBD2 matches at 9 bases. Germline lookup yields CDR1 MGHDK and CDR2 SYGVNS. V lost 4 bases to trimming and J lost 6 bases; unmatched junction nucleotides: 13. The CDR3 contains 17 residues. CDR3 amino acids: CASSAPASGNRPNEQFF. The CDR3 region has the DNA TGTGCCAGCAGTGCCCCGGCTAGCGGGAACCGCCCCAATGAGCAGTTCTTC. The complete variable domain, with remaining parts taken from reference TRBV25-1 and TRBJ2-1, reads EADIYQTPRYLVIGTGKKITLECSQTMGHDKMYWYQQDPGMELHLIHYSYGVNSTEKGDLSSESTVSRIRTEHFPLTLESARPSHTSQYLCASSAPASGNRPNEQFFGPGTRLTVL.

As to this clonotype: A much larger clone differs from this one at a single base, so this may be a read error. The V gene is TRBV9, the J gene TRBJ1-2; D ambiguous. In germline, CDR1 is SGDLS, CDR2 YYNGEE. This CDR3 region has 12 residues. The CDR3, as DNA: TGTGCCAACAGCGATACTAGACGGAGCTACACCTTC. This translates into CANSDTRRSYTF.

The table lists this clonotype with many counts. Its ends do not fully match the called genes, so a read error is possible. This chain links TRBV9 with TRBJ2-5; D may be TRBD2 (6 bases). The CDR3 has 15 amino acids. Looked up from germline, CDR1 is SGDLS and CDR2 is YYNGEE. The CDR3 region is CASSVDGTDLETQYF. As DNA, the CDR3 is TGTGCTAGCAGCGTAGATGGGACTGATCTGGAGACCCAGTACTTC. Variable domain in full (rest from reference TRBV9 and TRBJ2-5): DSGVTQTPKHLITATGQRVTLRCSPRSGDLSVYWYQQSLDQGLQFLIQYYNGEERAKGNILERFSAQQFPDLHSELNLSSLELGDSALYFCASSVDGTDLETQYFGPGTRLLVL.

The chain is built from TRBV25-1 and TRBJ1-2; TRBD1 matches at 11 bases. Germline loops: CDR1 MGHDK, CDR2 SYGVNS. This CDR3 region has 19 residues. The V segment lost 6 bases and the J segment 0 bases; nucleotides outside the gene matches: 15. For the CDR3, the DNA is TGTGCCAGCAGCTTGGGGGGACATGGACAGGGGGCGCCTAACTATGGCTACACCTTC. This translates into CASSLGGHGQGAPNYGYTF.

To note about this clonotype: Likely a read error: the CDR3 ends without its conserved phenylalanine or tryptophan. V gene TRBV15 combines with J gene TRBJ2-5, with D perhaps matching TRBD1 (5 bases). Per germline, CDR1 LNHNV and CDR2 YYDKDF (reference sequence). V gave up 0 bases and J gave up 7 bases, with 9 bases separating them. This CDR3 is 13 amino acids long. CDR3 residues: CATSRDTRGTQYL. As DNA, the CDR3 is TGTGCCACCAGCAGAGATACAAGGGGGACCCAGTACCTC.

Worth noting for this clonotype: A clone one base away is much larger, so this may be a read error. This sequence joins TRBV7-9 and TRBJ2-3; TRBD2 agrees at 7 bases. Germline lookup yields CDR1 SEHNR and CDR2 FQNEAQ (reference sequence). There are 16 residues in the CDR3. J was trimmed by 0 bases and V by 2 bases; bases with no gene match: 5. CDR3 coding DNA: TGTGCCAGCAGCTTAACCCCGGGGGGTAGCACAGATACGCAGTATTTT. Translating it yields CASSLTPGGSTDTQYF.

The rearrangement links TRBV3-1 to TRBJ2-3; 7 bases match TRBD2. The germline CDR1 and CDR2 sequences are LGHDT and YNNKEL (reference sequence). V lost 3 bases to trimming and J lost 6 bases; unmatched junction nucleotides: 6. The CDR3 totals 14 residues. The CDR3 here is CASSQGLFSDTQYF. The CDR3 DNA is TGTGCCAGCAGCCAGGGACTATTCTCGGATACGCAGTATTTT.

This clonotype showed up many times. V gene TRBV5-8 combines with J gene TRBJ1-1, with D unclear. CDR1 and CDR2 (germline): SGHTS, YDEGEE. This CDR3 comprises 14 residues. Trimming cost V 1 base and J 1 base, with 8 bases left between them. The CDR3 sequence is CASSLRSPNTEAFF. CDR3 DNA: TGTGCCAGCAGCTTGCGGAGTCCGAACACTGAAGCTTTCTTT.

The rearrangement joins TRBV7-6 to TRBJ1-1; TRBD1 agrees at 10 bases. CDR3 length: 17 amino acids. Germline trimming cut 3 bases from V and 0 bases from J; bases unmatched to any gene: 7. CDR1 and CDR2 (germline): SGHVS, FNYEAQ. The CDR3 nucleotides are TGTGCCAGCAGCTTGGGGGTGACAGGGGGCATGAACACTGAAGCTTTCTTT. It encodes CASSLGVTGGMNTEAFF.

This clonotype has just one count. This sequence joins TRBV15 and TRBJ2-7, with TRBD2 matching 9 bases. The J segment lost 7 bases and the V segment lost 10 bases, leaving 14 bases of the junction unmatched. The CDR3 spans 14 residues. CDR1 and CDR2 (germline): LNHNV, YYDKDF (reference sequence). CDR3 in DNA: TGTGCCAGCAACCTGGCGGGAGGGCCGGGAGAGCAGTACTTC. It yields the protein CASNLAGGPGEQYF.

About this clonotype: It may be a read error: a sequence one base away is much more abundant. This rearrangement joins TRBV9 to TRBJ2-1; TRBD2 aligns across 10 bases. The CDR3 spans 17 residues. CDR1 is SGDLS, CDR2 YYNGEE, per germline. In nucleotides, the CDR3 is TGTGCCAGCAGCGTAGCCCGAGCGGGAGGGTTGTTAGATGAGCAGCTCTTC. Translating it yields CASSVARAGGLLDEQLF.

The CDR3 loop is CASSRDRGRDNEQFF. Here the CDR3 DNA reads TGTGCCAGCAGCCGTGACAGGGGGAGAGACAATGAGCAGTTCTTC. J is TRBJ2-1 and V is TRBV7-3; the match to TRBD1 covers 9 bases. Germline CDR1 reads SGHTA; CDR2 reads FQGTGA. The V segment lost 5 bases and the J segment 5 bases; nucleotides outside the gene matches: 7. This CDR3 has 15 amino acids.